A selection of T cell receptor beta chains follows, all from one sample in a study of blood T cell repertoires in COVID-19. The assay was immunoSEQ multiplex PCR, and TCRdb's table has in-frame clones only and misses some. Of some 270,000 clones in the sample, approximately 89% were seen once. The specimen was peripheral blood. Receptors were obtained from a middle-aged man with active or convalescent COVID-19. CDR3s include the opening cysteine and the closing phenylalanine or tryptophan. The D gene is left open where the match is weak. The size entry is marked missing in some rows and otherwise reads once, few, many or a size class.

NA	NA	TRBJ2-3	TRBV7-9	TGTGCCAGCAGCTTCGAGAGCACAGATACGCAGTATTTT	CASSFESTDTQYF
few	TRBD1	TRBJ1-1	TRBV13	TGTGCCAGCAGCTTCAGGGGGACTGAAGCTTTCTTT	CASSFRGTEAFF
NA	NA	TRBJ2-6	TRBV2	TGTGCCAGCAGCGCGACAACCAGGGCCAACGTCCTGACTTTC	CASSATTRANVLTF
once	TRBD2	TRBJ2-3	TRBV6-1	TGTGCCAGCAGTGAACTAGCCGGGGGGGCTCGAGATACGCAGTATTTT	CASSELAGGARDTQYF
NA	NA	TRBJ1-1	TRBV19	TGTGCCAGTATTCCCAAGGTTGGGCGGGCGAACACTGAAGCTTTCTTT	CASIPKVGRANTEAFF
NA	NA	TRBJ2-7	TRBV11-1	TGTGCCAGCAGCTTAGTGGGAGAGGCACTGGACGAGCAGTACTTC	CASSLVGEALDEQYF
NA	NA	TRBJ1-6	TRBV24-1	TGTGCCACCAGTGCAGGGCTCAATTCACCCCTCCACTTT	CATSAGLNSPLHF
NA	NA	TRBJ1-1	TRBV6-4	TGTGCCAGCAGGGAGGGGAGTGAAGCTTTCTTT	CASREGSEAFF
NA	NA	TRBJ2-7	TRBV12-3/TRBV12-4	TGTGCCAGCAGTCTCCACGGCTCCTACGAGCAGTACTTC	CASSLHGSYEQYF
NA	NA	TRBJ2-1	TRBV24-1	TGTGCCACCAGTGACAGGGGACGGGGCTCCTACAATGAGCAGTTCTTC	CATSDRGRGSYNEQFF
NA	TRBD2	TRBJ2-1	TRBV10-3	TGTGCCATCAGCGAGCCCCTCGGGACTAGCTCGGAGCAGTTCTTC	CAISEPLGTSSEQFF
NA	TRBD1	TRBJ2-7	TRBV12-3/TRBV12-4	TGTGCCAGCAGTCTCGACAGGGTCTACGAGCAGTACTTC	CASSLDRVYEQYF
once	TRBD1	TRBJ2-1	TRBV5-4	TGTGCCAGCAGCTTGGCGCCAGGGGGCAATGAGCAGTTCTTC	CASSLAPGGNEQFF
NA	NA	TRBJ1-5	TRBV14	TGTGCCAGCAGCCAATCAGGGGCGCCGGATCAGCCCCAGCATTTT	CASSQSGAPDQPQHF
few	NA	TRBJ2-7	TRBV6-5	TGTGCCAGCAGTTACTCGCACAGCTACGAGCAGTACTTC	CASSYSHSYEQYF
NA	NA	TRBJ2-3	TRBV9	TGTGCCAGTACACGGGGAAACACAGATACGCAGTATTTT	CASTRGNTDTQYF
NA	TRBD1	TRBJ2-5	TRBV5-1	TGCGCCAGCAGCTGGACAGGGGAGGAGACCCAGTACTTC	CASSWTGEETQYF
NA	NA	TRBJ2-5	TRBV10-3	TGTGCCATCAGTGTTGAGGGAGAGACCCAGTACTTC	CAISVEGETQYF
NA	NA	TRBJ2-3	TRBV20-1	TGCAGTGCTAGAGTACTAGATACGCAGTATTTT	CSARVLDTQYF
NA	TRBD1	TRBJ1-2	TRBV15	TGTGCCACCAGCAGGGGACAGGGCGGGTATGGCTACACCTTC	CATSRGQGGYGYTF
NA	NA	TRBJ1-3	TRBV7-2	TGTGCCAGCAGCTCCCAAGCCGGTGCTGGAAACACCATATATTTT	CASSSQAGAGNTIYF
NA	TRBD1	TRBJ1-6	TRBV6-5	TGTGCCAGCAGTTACTCAGGGACAGGGAGTTCACCCCTCCACTTT	CASSYSGTGSSPLHF
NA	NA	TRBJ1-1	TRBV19	TGTGCCAGTAGTATAGTCCAGTGGGGGGGATCGAACACTGAAGCTTTCTTT	CASSIVQWGGSNTEAFF
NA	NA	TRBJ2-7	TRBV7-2	TGTGCCAGCAGCTTAGCAGGGGTCGAGCAGTACTTC	CASSLAGVEQYF
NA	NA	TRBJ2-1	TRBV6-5	TGTGCCAGCAGTTATTTGGAGAGAAGCGGAAATGAGCAGTTCTTC	CASSYLERSGNEQFF
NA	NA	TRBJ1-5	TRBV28	TGTGCCAGCAGTTTATTGGGAACGGGAACTCAGCCCCAGCATTTT	CASSLLGTGTQPQHF
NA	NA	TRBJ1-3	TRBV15	TGTGCCACCAGCAGTGAACGTGGAGCGTTTGGAAACACCATATATTTT	CATSSERGAFGNTIYF
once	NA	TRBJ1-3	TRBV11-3	TGTGCCAGCAGCTTAATGAGGGCCGGAAACACCATATATTTT	CASSLMRAGNTIYF
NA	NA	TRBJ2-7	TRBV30	TGTGCCTGGAGTGCCCAGGGCTACGAGCAGTACTTC	CAWSAQGYEQYF
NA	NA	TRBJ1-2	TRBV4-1	TGCGCCAGCAGCCCCGGGGTTTCTCATGGCTACACCTTC	CASSPGVSHGYTF
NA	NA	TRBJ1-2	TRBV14	TGTGCCAGCAGCCAAGTAGCAGGGGCTGGCTACACCTTC	CASSQVAGAGYTF
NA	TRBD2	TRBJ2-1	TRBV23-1	TGCGCCAGCAGTCAATTTCCTAGCGGGAGGGCCATTTCCTACAATGAGCAGTTCTTC	CASSQFPSGRAISYNEQFF
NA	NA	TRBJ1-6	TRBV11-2	TGTGCCAGCAGCTTAAACAAATACTATAATTCACCCCTCCACTTT	CASSLNKYYNSPLHF
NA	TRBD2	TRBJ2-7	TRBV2	TGTGCCAGCAGGATCGCAAGGACTAGAATATACTACGAGCAGTACTTC	CASRIARTRIYYEQYF
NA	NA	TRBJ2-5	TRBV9	TGTGCCAGCAGCGTAGGTTCCGGACAGCGTCAAGAGACCCAGTACTTC	CASSVGSGQRQETQYF
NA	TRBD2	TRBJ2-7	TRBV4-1	TGCGCCAGCAGCCGACTAGCAGTTTCCTACGAGCAGTACTTC	CASSRLAVSYEQYF
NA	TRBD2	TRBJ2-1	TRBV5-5	TGTGCCAGCAGCTTGGGACTAGCGGTCCCCAATGAGCAGTTCTTC	CASSLGLAVPNEQFF
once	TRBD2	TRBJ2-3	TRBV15	TGTGCCACCAGCAGAGGAGCGGGACGGGGCACAGATACGCAGTATTTT	CATSRGAGRGTDTQYF
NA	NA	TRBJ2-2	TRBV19	TGTGCCAGTAGTATATCGGGCACCGGGGAGCTGTTTTTT	CASSISGTGELFF
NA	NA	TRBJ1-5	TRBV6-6	TGTGCCAGCAGTTACGATCCGACAGGCGTCAATCAGCCCCAGCATTTT	CASSYDPTGVNQPQHF
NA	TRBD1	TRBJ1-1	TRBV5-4	TGTGCCAGCAGCTTGGGGGACAGCTCTGAAGCTTTCTTT	CASSLGDSSEAFF
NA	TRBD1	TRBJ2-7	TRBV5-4	TGTGCCAGCAGCTCACAGGGGGCCGGCTACGAGCAGTACTTC	CASSSQGAGYEQYF
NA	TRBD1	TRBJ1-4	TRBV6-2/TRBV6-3	TGTGCCAGCAGCGCAGGGGGCTTTGCAACTAATGAAAAACTGTTTTTT	CASSAGGFATNEKLFF
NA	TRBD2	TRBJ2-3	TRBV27	TGTGCCAGCAGTGCCTCGGGGGGGTATACGCAGTATTTT	CASSASGGYTQYF
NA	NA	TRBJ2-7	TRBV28	TGTGCCAGCAGGACAAACTACGAGCAGTACTTC	CASRTNYEQYF